Below, 19 T cell receptor beta chains from the same sample are listed, as sequenced in a study of blood T cells in healthy people across ages. A second PCR, run for roughly 7 to 11 cycles, used a sample-barcoded 5' primer plus a J-beta primer mix. MiXCR was run by TCRdb on the 5' RACE reads, yielding one entry per CDR3 protein. The sample yields roughly 720,000 distinct CDR3 sequences, approximately 53% seen once. The sample comprised blood. The receptors shown here come from a man aged 80 or over in good health.

This chain links TRBV4-2 with TRBJ2-4; 11 positions match TRBD1. The CDR3 consists of 18 residues. Germline loops: CDR1 LGHNA, CDR2 YNFKEQ. The V gene end was trimmed by 3 bases and the J gene end by 0 bases; junction bases not matched to a gene: 7. The CDR3 region has the DNA TGTGCCAGCAGCCAGGGACAGGGGGGACCACCAGCCAAAAACATTCAGTACTTC. Residues: CASSQGQGGPPAKNIQYF.

This clonotype was counted between two and nine times. The chain combines TRBV5-4 with TRBJ1-2; D may be TRBD1 (5 bases). The germline V and J ends were trimmed by 2 bases and 0 bases, with 11 bases remaining between them. Germline-derived CDR1 and CDR2 are SGHNT and YYREEE (reference sequence). The CDR3 spans 15 residues. The CDR3 reads CASSFGRGANYGYTF. The CDR3 bases are TGTGCCAGCAGCTTTGGTAGGGGCGCTAACTATGGCTACACCTTC. The full variable domain, completed using reference TRBV5-4 and TRBJ1-2, is ETGVTQSPTHLIKTRGQQVTLRCSSQSGHNTVSWYQQALGQGPQFIFQYYREEENGRGNFPPRFSGLQFPNYSSELNVNALELDDSALYLCASSFGRGANYGYTFGSGTRLTVV.

The CDR3 nucleotides read TGCGCCAGCAGCCCGCAAAGATACAATGAGCAGTTCTTC. It codes for CASSPQRYNEQFF. V is TRBV5-1 and J is TRBJ2-1; D ambiguous. Germline lookup yields CDR1 SGHRS and CDR2 YFSETQ. Trimming took 4 bases from V and 4 from J, leaving 9 bases between them. The CDR3 totals 13 residues. Complete variable domain (other parts from reference TRBV5-1 and TRBJ2-1): KAGVTQTPRYLIKTRGQQVTLSCSPISGHRSVSWYQQTPGQGLQFLFEYFSETQRNKGNFPGRFSGRQFSNSRSEMNVSTLELGDSALYLCASSPQRYNEQFFGPGTRLTVL.

The V and J genes are TRBV9 and TRBJ2-1; 15 nucleotides match TRBD2. Per the germline V gene, CDR1 is SGDLS and CDR2 is YYNGEE. V shed 4 bases and J 7 bases; nucleotides not matched to a gene: 9. There are 17 residues in the CDR3. For the CDR3, the DNA is TGTGCCAGCAGCCTGACTCCGGGACTAGCGGGAGGTAATGAGCAGTTCTTC. It translates to CASSLTPGLAGGNEQFF.

This chain links TRBV11-2 with TRBJ2-6; TRBD1 matches 7 bases. The CDR3 is made up of 14 amino acids. Per the germline V gene, CDR1 is SGHAT and CDR2 is FQNNGV. V lost 3 bases, J lost 4 bases, and 0 bases stayed unmatched. Written as DNA, the CDR3 is TGTGCCAGCAGCTTGACAGGGGGGGCCAACGTCCTGACTTTC. Its protein is CASSLTGGANVLTF.

The J gene is TRBJ2-1, the V gene TRBV10-3; 11 nucleotides match TRBD2. Germline trimming cut 6 bases from V and 6 bases from J; bases unmatched to any gene: 7. The CDR3 contains 15 residues. Germline V gene data show CDR1 as ENHRY and CDR2 as SYGVKD. In DNA form, the CDR3 reads TGTGCCATCAGCTCAACCGGGACTAGCGGCAATGAGCAGTTCTTC. As protein: CAISSTGTSGNEQFF.

The V and J genes are TRBV2 and TRBJ1-4, with 7 bases lining up with TRBD1. This CDR3 is 12 amino acids long. The junction had 6 bases not matched to a gene; V was cut back by 6 bases and J by 11 bases. CDR1 is SNHLY and CDR2 is FYNNEI in the germline V gene. The CDR3 DNA follows: TGTGCCAGCAGCCCCCAGGGGGGGAAACTGTTTTTT. Protein: CASSPQGGKLFF.

Concerning this clonotype itself: A junction end diverges from the germline sequence, so it may reflect a read error. This chain uses TRBV20-1 with TRBJ2-3; 14 bases are a match to TRBD2. CDR3 size: 16 residues. The germline V gene has CDR1 DFQATT and CDR2 SNEGSKA (reference sequence). DNA of the CDR3: TGCAGTGCTAGCTCGGGACTAGCGGGAGTGGCAGATGCGCAGTATTTT. It is translated as CSASSGLAGVADAQYF.

This clonotype was counted once. This chain connects TRBV7-9 to TRBJ1-6; TRBD1 is a possible D gene (5 bases). CDR1 and CDR2 (germline): SEHNR, FQNEAQ (reference sequence). The length of the CDR3 is 13 residues. The V end was cut by 4 bases, the J end by 7 bases, with 8 bases between. This CDR3 is CASSSGNNSPLHF. The DNA of the CDR3 is TGTGCCAGCAGCTCAGGGAACAATTCACCCCTCCACTTT.

The rearrangement joins TRBV10-3 to TRBJ1-6, with 9 bases aligning to TRBD1. V lost 7 bases to trimming and J lost 8 bases; unmatched junction nucleotides: 3. Germline assignment: CDR1 ENHRY and CDR2 SYGVKD. The CDR3 extends over 13 amino acids. In DNA, the CDR3 is TGTGCCATCAAAACAGGGGGCGATTCACCCCTCCACTTT. Its translation is CAIKTGGDSPLHF.

This clonotype was counted between two and nine times. The genes are TRBV12-3 or TRBV12-4 and TRBJ2-7; 9 nucleotides agree with TRBD1. The CDR3 is made up of 18 amino acids. V lost 6 bases to trimming and J lost 3 bases; unmatched junction nucleotides: 18. CDR3 DNA: TGTGCCAGCAGCAAAGTTGGCCCGGGACAGGGTCGCTTCTACGAGCAGTACTTC. It translates to CASSKVGPGQGRFYEQYF.

The rearrangement uses TRBV12-3 or TRBV12-4 and TRBJ2-6, with TRBD2 matching 7 bases. V lost 3 bases, J lost 2 bases, and 7 bases stayed unmatched. The CDR3 extends over 17 amino acids. The CDR3 region has the DNA TGTGCCAGCAGTTTTTGGATGGGAGGGACTGGGGCCAACGTCCTGACTTTC. This sequence encodes CASSFWMGGTGANVLTF.

This clonotype has more than one count but fewer than ten. The J gene is TRBJ2-1, the V gene TRBV5-1; 7 bases agree with TRBD2. The CDR3 contains 18 residues. After removal of 0 bases from V and 6 bases from J, the junction contained 15 bases not matched to a gene. Germline-derived CDR1 and CDR2 are SGHRS and YFSETQ. CDR3 residues: CASSLGPWDGLERNEQFF. CDR3 nucleotides: TGCGCCAGCAGCTTGGGGCCGTGGGACGGACTAGAACGCAATGAGCAGTTCTTC.

J is TRBJ1-1 and V is TRBV12-3 or TRBV12-4; 9 bases are shared with TRBD1. This CDR3 has 17 amino acids. Germline trimming cut 4 bases from V and 4 bases from J; bases unmatched to any gene: 13. The CDR3 is CASSSGTGIGLGTEAFF. CDR3 coding DNA: TGTGCCAGCAGTTCCGGGACAGGGATTGGGTTGGGCACTGAAGCTTTCTTT.

The genes are TRBV5-1 and TRBJ2-1; 10 bases fit TRBD2. With V trimmed by 4 bases and J by 8 bases, 12 bases remained unmatched. Germline assignment: CDR1 SGHRS and CDR2 YFSETQ. This CDR3 has 16 residues. CDR3 region: CASSLTSSGRVDEQFF. CDR3 nucleotide sequence: TGCGCCAGCAGCCTCACTTCTAGCGGGAGAGTAGATGAGCAGTTCTTC.

Only a few counts were recorded for this clonotype. The V and J genes are TRBV20-1 and TRBJ2-3, with a weak D call TRBD1 (6 bases). This CDR3 has 16 amino acids. Germline CDR1 DFQATT, CDR2 SNEGSKA (reference sequence). With 0 bases removed from V and 5 bases from J, the gap between germline ends came to 18 bases. CDR3 sequence: CSARDANREWGDTQYF. The CDR3 DNA sequence: TGCAGTGCTAGAGATGCCAACAGGGAATGGGGAGATACGCAGTATTTT.

The table lists this clonotype with many counts. At one of its ends the junction is not consistent with the germline gene, which may arise from a read error. The chain links TRBV5-1 to TRBJ2-3; 11 nucleotides agree with TRBD2. CDR3 length equals 16 residues. Germline-derived CDR1 and CDR2 are SGHRS and YFSETQ. The CDR3 here is CASSLGTSGSTDTQYF. CDR3 sequence (DNA): TGTGCCAGCAGCTTAGGGACTAGCGGTAGCACAGATACGCAGTATTTT.

The genes are TRBV20-1 and TRBJ1-1; 7 nucleotides align to TRBD1. J lost 5 bases, V lost 5 bases, and 8 bases had no gene match. Germline loops: CDR1 DFQATT, CDR2 SNEGSKA (reference sequence). The CDR3 consists of 13 residues. This CDR3 reads CSARQGGRTEAFF. The CDR3 nucleotides read TGCAGTGCTCGACAGGGAGGGAGGACTGAAGCTTTCTTT.

This sequence joins TRBV27 and TRBJ2-7; D gene ambiguous. The germline V gene encodes CDR1 MNHEY and CDR2 SMNVEV (reference sequence). CDR3 size: 14 residues. Trimming took off 0 bases at V and 3 bases at J, with 9 bases between the two ends. Here the CDR3 reads CASSLSHPFYEQYF. The CDR3 bases are TGTGCCAGCAGTTTATCTCACCCCTTCTACGAGCAGTACTTC.